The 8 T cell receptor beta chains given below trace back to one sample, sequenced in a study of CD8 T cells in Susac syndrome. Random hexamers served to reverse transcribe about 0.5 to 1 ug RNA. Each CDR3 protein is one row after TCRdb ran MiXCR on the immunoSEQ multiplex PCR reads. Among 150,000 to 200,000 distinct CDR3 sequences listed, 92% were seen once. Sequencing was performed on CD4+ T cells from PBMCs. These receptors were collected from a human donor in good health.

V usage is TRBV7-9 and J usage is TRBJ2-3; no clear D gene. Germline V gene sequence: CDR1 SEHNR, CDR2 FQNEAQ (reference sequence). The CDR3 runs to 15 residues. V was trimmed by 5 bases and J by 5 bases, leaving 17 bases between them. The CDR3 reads CASSASGVGRDTQYF. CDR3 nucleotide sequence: TGTGCCAGCAGCGCCTCTGGGGTAGGGCGAGATACGCAGTATTTT.

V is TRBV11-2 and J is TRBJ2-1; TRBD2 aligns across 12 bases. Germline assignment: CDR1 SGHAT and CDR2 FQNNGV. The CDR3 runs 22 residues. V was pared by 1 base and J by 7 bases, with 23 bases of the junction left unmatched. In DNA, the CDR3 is TGTGCCAGCAGCTTAGGAGGGCCAATAGGGACTAGCGGGTCTGGGGCCCGGAATGAGCAGTTCTTC. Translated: CASSLGGPIGTSGSGARNEQFF.

The CDR3 DNA sequence: TGTGCCAGCAGTCTATACCCCAGATTTACCAGGGGAGAGGGCAAAAACATTCAGTACTTC. Its protein is CASSLYPRFTRGEGKNIQYF. This chain joins TRBV12-3 or TRBV12-4 and TRBJ2-4; TRBD1 is a possible D gene (6 bases). V was cut by 5 bases and J by 3 bases, with 29 bases left in between. This CDR3 is 20 amino acids long.

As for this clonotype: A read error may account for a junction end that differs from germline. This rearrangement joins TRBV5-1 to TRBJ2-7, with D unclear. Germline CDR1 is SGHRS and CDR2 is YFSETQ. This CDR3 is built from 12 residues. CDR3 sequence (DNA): TGCGCCAGCAGCCGTACCTCCCACGAGCAGTACTTC. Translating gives CASSRTSHEQYF. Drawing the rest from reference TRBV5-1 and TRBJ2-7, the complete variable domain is KAGVTQTPRYLIKTRGQQVTLSCSPISGHRSVSWYQQTPGQGLQFLFEYFSETQRNKGNFPGRFSGRQFSNSRSEMNVSTLELGDSALYLCASSRTSHEQYFGPGTRLTVT.

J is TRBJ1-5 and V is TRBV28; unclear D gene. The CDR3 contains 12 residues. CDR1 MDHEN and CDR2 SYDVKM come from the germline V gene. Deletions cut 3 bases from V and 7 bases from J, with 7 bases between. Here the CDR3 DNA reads TGTGCCAGCAGTTTCAAGGGACAGCCCCAGCATTTT. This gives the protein CASSFKGQPQHF.

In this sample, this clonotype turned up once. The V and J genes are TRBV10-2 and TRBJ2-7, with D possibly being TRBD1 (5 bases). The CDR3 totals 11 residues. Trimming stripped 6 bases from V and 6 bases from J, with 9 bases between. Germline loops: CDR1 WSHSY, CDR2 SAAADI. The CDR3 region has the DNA TGCGCCAGCAGCCAGGGATCCGAGCAGTACTTC. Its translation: CASSQGSEQYF.

The CDR3 here is CASSGDSWYQPQHF. The CDR3 coding sequence is TGTGCCAGCAGTGGGGACAGCTGGTATCAGCCCCAGCATTTT. The rearrangement uses TRBV2 and TRBJ1-5; 7 bases are a match to TRBD1. After removal of 4 bases from V and 5 bases from J, the junction contained 5 bases not matched to a gene. Germline V gives CDR1 SNHLY, CDR2 FYNNEI. The CDR3 consists of 14 residues.

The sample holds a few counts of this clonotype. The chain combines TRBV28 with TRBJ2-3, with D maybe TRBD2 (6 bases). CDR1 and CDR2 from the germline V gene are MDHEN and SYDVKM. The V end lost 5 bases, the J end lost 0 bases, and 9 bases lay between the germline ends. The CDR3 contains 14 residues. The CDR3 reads CASSRRVSTDTQYF. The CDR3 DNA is TGTGCCAGCAGTCGGAGGGTTAGCACAGATACGCAGTATTTT.